This is a list of T cell receptor beta chains from one sample in a study of blood T cells in healthy people across ages. TCRdb reprocessed the 5' RACE reads via MiXCR and lists one record per CDR3 protein. The sample holds some 730,000 distinct CDR3 sequences, 22% seen once. The sample consisted of blood. The receptor set was obtained from a man between 65 and 80 years old in good health. Each CDR3 is given with its conserved first and last residue. D genes are given only for firm matches. Size values are once, few and many counts, or a class for expanded clones, and some rows have none.

TRBV14	-	TRBJ2-7	few	CASSLVAGHEQYF	TGTGCCAGCAGCCTCGTGGCAGGCCACGAGCAGTACTTC
TRBV9	-	TRBJ2-5	-	CASSVGLSESETQYF	TGTGCCAGCAGCGTAGGGTTAAGTGAGAGTGAGACCCAGTACTTC
TRBV6-1	-	TRBJ2-3	-	CASLRTLQDTQYF	TGTGCCAGCCTAAGGACCCTGCAGGATACGCAGTATTTT
TRBV9	TRBD2	TRBJ2-3	once	CASSPTTSGGGTDTQYF	TGTGCCAGCAGCCCAACAACTAGCGGGGGTGGGACAGATACGCAGTATTTT
TRBV11-3	-	TRBJ1-1	few	CASRQRQAPNTEAFF	TGTGCCAGCAGACAACGGCAGGCCCCGAACACTGAAGCTTTCTTT
TRBV20-1	-	TRBJ2-1	few	CSAKVVSSYNEQFF	TGCAGTGCTAAGGTGGTCAGCTCCTACAATGAGCAGTTCTTC
TRBV4-1	-	TRBJ2-3	few	CASSQGTLSTDTQYF	TGCGCCAGCAGCCAAGGGACCCTTAGCACAGATACGCAGTATTTT
TRBV6-5	TRBD1	TRBJ1-2	few	CASSYLRDSSYGYTF	TGTGCCAGCAGTTACTTGAGGGACAGCTCCTATGGCTACACCTTC
TRBV5-1	TRBD1	TRBJ1-1	-	CASSSRTGTMNTEAFF	TGCGCCAGCAGCTCCCGGACAGGTACAATGAACACTGAAGCTTTCTTT
TRBV2	-	TRBJ2-5	few	CASTSRDTYF	TGTGCCAGCACATCCCGGGACACCTACTTC
TRBV12-3/TRBV12-4	-	TRBJ1-4	few	CASAPGLLAFIREKLFF	TGTGCCAGCGCCCCAGGACTCCTCGCTTTTATACGGGAAAAACTGTTTTTT
TRBV5-5	-	TRBJ1-5	few	CASSRSGGNQPQHF	TGTGCCAGCAGCCGTTCGGGGGGCAATCAGCCCCAGCATTTT
TRBV5-1	-	TRBJ2-1	few	CASSFAGNLGNEQFF	TGCGCCAGCAGCTTTGCCGGGAACCTAGGGAATGAGCAGTTCTTC
TRBV10-3	-	TRBJ1-2	few	CAIRNLQGNDGYTF	TGTGCCATCAGGAACCTACAGGGCAATGATGGCTACACCTTC
TRBV5-4	TRBD1	TRBJ2-5	few	CASSLRTGAQETQYF	TGTGCCAGCAGCTTAAGGACAGGAGCACAAGAGACCCAGTACTTC
TRBV29-1	-	TRBJ2-5	many	CSSHRGGQETQYF	TGCAGCTCACACAGGGGAGGTCAAGAGACCCAGTACTTC
TRBV19	-	TRBJ2-1	-	CASSITSSYNEQFF	TGTGCCAGTAGTATTACGAGCTCCTACAATGAGCAGTTCTTC
TRBV6-5	-	TRBJ1-2	-	CASSYSTGRDGYTF	TGTGCCAGCAGTTACTCTACAGGGCGGGATGGCTACACCTTC
TRBV3-1	TRBD1	TRBJ1-5	few	CASSQERGTGAPNQPQHF	TGTGCCAGCAGCCAAGAAAGGGGTACAGGGGCCCCCAATCAGCCCCAGCATTTT
TRBV7-9	-	TRBJ1-1	once	CASSRRGGRGNTEAFF	TGTGCCAGCAGCCGTCGCGGGGGGCGAGGGAACACTGAAGCTTTCTTT
TRBV13	TRBD1	TRBJ2-7	few	CASSPYPGQGFYEQYF	TGTGCCAGCAGCCCCTACCCCGGACAGGGATTCTACGAGCAGTACTTC
TRBV3-1	-	TRBJ2-5	-	CAGSHMETQYF	TGTGCCGGCAGCCACATGGAGACCCAGTACTTC
TRBV12-3/TRBV12-4	-	TRBJ1-3	many	CASSQTATGNTIYF	TGTGCCAGCAGCCAGACAGCAACGGGGAACACCATATATTTT
TRBV7-2	-	TRBJ1-3	few	CASSLVFTGSVNTIYF	TGTGCCAGCAGCTTAGTCTTTACAGGGTCTGTAAACACCATATATTTT
TRBV29-1	TRBD2	TRBJ2-1	-	CSVSSGPRGEQFF	TGCAGCGTGTCTAGCGGCCCACGGGGCGAGCAGTTCTTC
TRBV5-1	-	TRBJ2-3	few	CASSPTQNPGTSTDTQYF	TGCGCCAGCAGCCCGACCCAAAACCCTGGAACTAGCACAGATACGCAGTATTTT
TRBV5-1	-	TRBJ2-1	few	CASNHNRASYNEQFF	TGCGCCAGCAACCACAACAGGGCCTCCTACAATGAGCAGTTCTTC
TRBV6-1	-	TRBJ2-7	-	CASSELFTYEQYF	TGTGCCAGCAGTGAACTGTTCACCTACGAGCAGTACTTC
TRBV29-1	-	TRBJ2-5	once	CSVRAGYEQCF	TGCAGCGTGAGGGCGGGCTACGAGCAGTGCTTC
TRBV7-2	-	TRBJ1-2	-	CASSLTGWSYGYTF	TGTGCCAGCAGCTTAACAGGGTGGAGCTATGGCTACACCTTC
TRBV20-1	-	TRBJ2-1	-	CSAPLVFMGAGNEQFF	TGCAGTGCGCCCCTTGTGTTCATGGGGGCGGGGAATGAGCAGTTCTTC
TRBV28	-	TRBJ2-7	few	CASSSSTRDPNYEQYF	TGTGCCAGCAGTTCCTCAACCCGGGACCCCAACTACGAGCAGTACTTC
TRBV5-1	-	TRBJ2-4	-	CASTSRRGGNIQYF	TGCGCCAGCACCTCGCGGCGGGGAGGTAACATTCAGTACTTC
TRBV18	-	TRBJ2-2	-	CASSPLGSGAGELFF	TGTGCCAGCTCACCACTTGGTTCGGGGGCCGGGGAGCTGTTTTTT
TRBV11-2	-	TRBJ1-4	many	CASSLERNPGGEKLFF	TGTGCCAGCAGCTTAGAACGAAACCCCGGGGGCGAAAAACTGTTTTTT
TRBV19	-	TRBJ1-3	-	CASRVTSGNTIYF	TGTGCCAGTAGGGTAACCTCTGGAAACACCATATATTTT
TRBV12-3/TRBV12-4	TRBD1	TRBJ1-5	-	CASRRRQGINQPQHF	TGTGCCAGCAGACGGAGACAGGGAATCAATCAGCCCCAGCATTTT
TRBV3-1	-	TRBJ2-1	-	CASSQTNYHRVEQFF	TGTGCCAGCAGCCAGACTAACTACCATCGCGTTGAGCAGTTCTTC
TRBV20-1	-	TRBJ1-4	-	CSASEQLREKLFF	TGCAGTGCTAGTGAACAGTTACGTGAAAAACTGTTTTTT
TRBV7-2	TRBD2	TRBJ2-1	many	CASSAQGLAGYEQFF	TGTGCCAGCAGCGCACAAGGGCTAGCGGGGTATGAGCAGTTCTTC
TRBV5-1	-	TRBJ1-2	-	CASSLAQEANYGYTF	TGCGCCAGCAGCTTGGCCCAAGAAGCTAACTATGGCTACACCTTC
TRBV7-2	-	TRBJ1-3	-	CASSQGYGNTIYF	TGTGCCAGCAGCCAGGGATACGGAAACACCATATATTTT
TRBV6-6	TRBD1	TRBJ1-1	-	CASSYSRLRGLGTEAFF	TGTGCCAGCAGTTACTCGAGGTTAAGGGGGCTTGGAACTGAAGCTTTCTTT
TRBV20-1	-	TRBJ1-4	-	CSAGRPNNEKLFF	TGCAGTGCAGGACGACCGAATAATGAAAAACTGTTTTTT
TRBV7-9	TRBD1	TRBJ2-7	-	CASSPMDRYEQYF	TGTGCCAGCAGCCCGATGGACAGGTACGAGCAGTACTTC
TRBV29-1	TRBD2	TRBJ2-1	many	CSVSYKRGNNEQFF	TGCAGCGTCTCCTACAAGCGGGGAAACAATGAGCAGTTCTTC
TRBV20-1	TRBD1	TRBJ1-1	-	CSAGGPHENTEAFF	TGCAGTGCAGGGGGCCCACACGAGAACACTGAAGCTTTCTTT
TRBV29-1	TRBD2	TRBJ2-1	few	CSVRLAVSYNEQFF	TGCAGCGTTCGACTAGCGGTGTCCTACAATGAGCAGTTCTTC
TRBV10-3	-	TRBJ1-1	few	CAISTRTDYEAFF	TGTGCCATCAGCACTCGGACAGATTATGAAGCTTTCTTT
TRBV3-1	TRBD1	TRBJ2-7	few	CASSPRLTGTATYEQYF	TGTGCCAGCAGCCCCCGCCTTACCGGGACAGCCACCTACGAGCAGTACTTC